This T cell receptor (beta chain) was recovered during a study of shared clonotypes between healthy human individuals. V was trimmed by 2 bases and J by 1 base, leaving 6 bases between them. The CDR3 covers 14 residues. Germline CDR1 is MNHEY and CDR2 is SMNVEV (reference sequence). The protocol was immunoSEQ multiplex PCR, while the TCRdb copy is restricted to in-frame clones and leaves out a portion. Counted here are about 2.3 million clones, about 90% occurring once; the ten biggest clones make up approximately 0.4%. V usage is TRBV27 and J usage is TRBJ1-5; no definite D call. Sequenced material: naive CD4+ T cells from PBMCs. As to subset: CD45RA+ positively selected. The sequence came from a man younger than 35 in good health. Some clones in this sample may be carry-over from other donors' samples. The CDR3 spells CASSLRRSNQPQHF. The CDR3 DNA sequence: TGTGCCAGCAGTTTAAGGAGAAGCAATCAGCCCCAGCATTTT.